This T cell receptor (beta chain) comes out of a study of molecular identifiers for immune sequencing clone quantification. Whole-study context: Replicate runs used RNA from roughly 20,000 or 100,000 naive CD8 cells, which was split five ways into aliquots, and four of those aliquots were then sequenced.

CDR3 size: 12 residues. Germline assignment: CDR1 SEHNR and CDR2 FQNEAQ (reference sequence). Trimming took 5 bases from V and 8 from J, leaving 7 bases between them. This clonotype occurred many times. Libraries of bulk TCR were made by previously described methods (with listed TCR primers). MiXCR was run by TCRdb on the PCR reads, yielding one entry per CDR3 protein. Among hundreds of thousands of distinct CDR3 sequences listed, roughly a quarter were seen once. Using a CD8+CD4-CCR7+CD45RA+ phenotype, naive CD8 T cells were sorted. The receptor was derived from a human donor in good health. Some libraries in this study had Jurkat cell RNA spiked in. The chain recombines TRBV7-9 with TRBJ1-6; D not resolved. Source material: naive CD8+ T cells from blood, with Jurkat cell RNA spiked in. Subset noted: FACS-sorted CD8+CD4-CCR7+CD45RA+ naive T cells. CDR3 coding DNA: TGTGCCAGCAGCGAGGGAGATTCACCCCTCCACTTT. It translates to CASSEGDSPLHF.